Each of the 23 T cell receptor beta chains below was sequenced from the same sample in a study of blood T cells in healthy people across ages. Together with a sample-barcoded 5' primer, a J-beta primer mix was included in a second PCR lasting about 7 to 12 cycles. TCRdb reanalysed the 5' RACE reads using MiXCR and keeps one entry per CDR3 protein. The sample has 600,000 or so distinct CDR3 sequences, around 20% seen once. What was sequenced was blood. These receptors came from a man between 65 and 79 years old in good health.

The gene calls are TRBV12-3 or TRBV12-4 and TRBJ2-5, with 12 positions matching TRBD2. The CDR3 contains 16 residues. Germline trimming cut 5 bases from V and 5 bases from J; bases unmatched to any gene: 9. The CDR3 DNA sequence: TGTGCCAGCAGTCTGACTAGCGGGGGAAGGGGGGAGACCCAGTACTTC. Amino acid sequence: CASSLTSGGRGETQYF.

This clonotype was counted at least ten times. The CDR3 loop is CASSLEYEQYF. CDR3 nucleotide sequence: TGTGCCAGCAGCTTAGAGTACGAGCAGTACTTC. V gene TRBV28 combines with J gene TRBJ2-7, with no clear D. V was cut by 6 bases and J by 4 bases, with 7 bases left in between. The CDR3 consists of 11 residues. Germline CDR1 and CDR2: MDHEN and SYDVKM.

The V gene is TRBV28, the J gene TRBJ1-6, with a tentative D call TRBD1 (5 bases). The length of the CDR3 is 15 residues. V was cut by 6 bases and J by 10 bases, with 19 bases left in between. Germline CDR1 is MDHEN and CDR2 is SYDVKM. Here the CDR3 DNA reads TGTGCCAGCAGCCCCATTTTGGCAGGGTGGTCACCCCTCCACTTT. Translated: CASSPILAGWSPLHF.

The chain couples TRBV2 to TRBJ2-5, with a weak D call TRBD2 (6 bases). The J call is uncertain, as TRBJ2-1 better fits the DNA end. The CDR3 consists of 12 residues. Germline loops: CDR1 SNHLY, CDR2 FYNNEI. In DNA form, the CDR3 reads TGTGCCAGCACGAGGGCGGGGAATGAGCAGTTCTTC. Translated, it gives CASTRAGNEQFF.

This clonotype was recorded at least ten times. The CDR3 here is CASSLRREETQYF. CDR3 DNA sequence: TGTGCCAGCAGCTTACGCAGGGAAGAGACCCAGTACTTC. This chain uses TRBV7-9 with TRBJ2-5, with D possibly TRBD1 on 5 matching bases. This CDR3 contains 13 residues. Trimming left V 2 bases short and J 3 bases short, with 7 bases between. Germline assignment: CDR1 SEHNR and CDR2 FQNEAQ (reference sequence). Full variable domain (missing parts from reference TRBV7-9 and TRBJ2-5): DTGVSQNPRHKITKRGQNVTFRCDPISEHNRLYWYRQTLGQGPEFLTYFQNEAQLEKSRLLSDRFSAERPKGSFSTLEIQRTEQGDSAMYLCASSLRREETQYFGPGTRLLVL.

The chain has TRBV5-1 and TRBJ2-7; 10 positions agree with TRBD2. CDR3 size: 14 residues. CDR1 SGHRS and CDR2 YFSETQ come from the germline V gene. The V segment lost 3 bases and the J segment 4 bases; nucleotides outside the gene matches: 4. CDR3 sequence (DNA): TGCGCCAGCAGCTGGACTAGCGGAACATACGAGCAGTACTTC. It specifies CASSWTSGTYEQYF.

This clonotype was counted between two and nine times. This chain uses TRBV28 with TRBJ1-5; 8 nucleotides align to TRBD1. Germline CDR1 and CDR2: MDHEN and SYDVKM. The junction had 4 bases not matched to a gene; V was cut back by 5 bases and J by 4 bases. This CDR3 has 14 amino acids. Written as DNA, the CDR3 is TGTGCCAGCAGTCAACAGGGGGGAAATCAGCCCCAGCATTTT. It is translated as CASSQQGGNQPQHF.

This sequence joins TRBV7-8 and TRBJ2-5; D gene unclear. Germline V gene sequence: CDR1 SGHVS, CDR2 FQNEAQ. The CDR3 is 15 amino acids. The V gene lost 5 bases and the J gene lost 1 base, with 14 bases spanning the gap. The CDR3 DNA reads TGTGCCAGCAGCCCTATGTCCGCGCGCCAAGAGACCCAGTACTTC. Translation gives CASSPMSARQETQYF. The full variable domain, in which reference TRBV7-8 and TRBJ2-5 provide the parts outside the CDR3, is GAGVSQSPRYKVAKRGQDVALRCDPISGHVSLFWYQQALGQGPEFLTYFQNEAQLDKSGLPSDRFFAERPEGSVSTLKIQRTQQEDSAVYLCASSPMSARQETQYFGPGTRLLVL.

This clonotype was counted a few times. The J gene is TRBJ2-4, the V gene TRBV28; 8 positions agree with TRBD1. The germline V gene has CDR1 MDHEN and CDR2 SYDVKM. The V and J ends lost 6 bases and 8 bases, in that order; junction bases with no gene match: 6. This CDR3 contains 13 residues. The CDR3 DNA sequence: TGTGCCAGCAGAACACAGGGGGAGGACATTCAGTACTTC. Translating gives CASRTQGEDIQYF.

The V call is TRBV7-8, the J call TRBJ2-3; 11 bases are shared with TRBD1. This CDR3 is built from 16 residues. CDR1 and CDR2 from the germline V gene are SGHVS and FQNEAQ. V was clipped by 5 bases and J by 5 bases; unmatched bases: 9. The CDR3 loop reads CASSPMDRGLGDTQYF. CDR3 sequence (DNA): TGTGCCAGCAGCCCCATGGACAGGGGGCTTGGAGATACGCAGTATTTT.

This clonotype showed up just a few times. V and J are TRBV27 and TRBJ2-1; TRBD2 agrees at 7 bases. Germline values: CDR1 MNHEY, CDR2 SMNVEV (reference sequence). This CDR3 comprises 16 residues. V dropped 0 bases and J dropped 2; count of bases not matched to a gene: 4. The CDR3 DNA is TGTGCCAGCAGTTTATCGCCTAGCGGAGCCTACAATGAGCAGTTCTTC. Translating gives CASSLSPSGAYNEQFF.

This clonotype was found a few times. The chain uses TRBV20-1 and TRBJ2-1, with 8 bases matching TRBD1. The length of the CDR3 is 14 residues. Germline assignment: CDR1 DFQATT and CDR2 SNEGSKA (reference sequence). The V and J ends lost 5 bases and 6 bases, in that order; junction bases with no gene match: 9. The CDR3 spells CSALGQGGGNEQFF. CDR3 DNA sequence: TGCAGTGCTCTCGGACAGGGTGGAGGCAATGAGCAGTTCTTC.

The V call is TRBV7-9, the J call TRBJ2-5, with unresolved D. The J call could be wrong; TRBJ2-7 is a better fit for the DNA end. Germline V lookup: CDR1 SEHNR, CDR2 FQNEAQ (reference sequence). This CDR3 has 14 amino acids. CDR3 bases: TGTGCCAGCAGCTTCTCCCAGGAGCTGAGCGAGCAGTACTTC. Encoded protein: CASSFSQELSEQYF.

The rearrangement links TRBV24-1 to TRBJ2-3; maybe TRBD1 (6 bases). The CDR3 loop spans 17 amino acids. Deletions cut 4 bases from V and 3 bases from J, with 19 bases between. Germline CDR1 KGHDR, CDR2 SFDVKD. The CDR3 is CATSDTRMTGGTDTQYF. DNA of the CDR3: TGTGCCACCAGTGACACCCGAATGACAGGTGGAACAGATACGCAGTATTTT.

The chain uses TRBV10-3 and TRBJ2-5; D is possibly TRBD1 (6 bases). Gene TRBJ2-1 matches the end of the DNA better, so the J call may be wrong. The CDR3 length is 12 residues. Germline loops: CDR1 ENHRY, CDR2 SYGVKD. The CDR3 nucleotides read TGTGCCATCAGTGAGTCGGGGACAGAGCAGTTCTTC. This translates into CAISESGTEQFF.

This clonotype was counted between two and nine times. The J gene is TRBJ2-7, the V gene TRBV24-1; 8 bases are shared with TRBD1. The CDR3 runs 15 residues. V shed 2 bases, J shed 6 bases, and the junction held 8 bases outside the gene matches. The germline V gene encodes CDR1 KGHDR and CDR2 SFDVKD. The CDR3 DNA follows: TGTGCCACCAGTGATTCCCCGGGCGGGACAGGCGAGCAGTACTTC. Amino acid sequence: CATSDSPGGTGEQYF.

This clonotype appeared a few times. The V call is TRBV12-3 or TRBV12-4, the J call TRBJ1-3; D unresolved. The CDR3 sequence is 13 residues long. Between the trimmed V and J ends, which lost 8 bases and 0 bases, there was a span of 8 bases. The CDR3 nucleotides read TGTGCCAGCTACGTCAACTCTGGAAACACCATATATTTT. Protein: CASYVNSGNTIYF.

This clonotype occurred many times. V is TRBV14 and J is TRBJ2-1; 14 bases line up with TRBD2. This CDR3 is built from 18 residues. Germline V gene sequence: CDR1 SGHDN, CDR2 FVKESK. Trimming took 3 bases from V and 7 from J; bases not matched to a gene: 11. The DNA of the CDR3 is TGTGCCAGCAGCCAGCCCCCCGGGACTAGCGGGAGAAGGAATGAGCAGTTCTTC. The encoded protein is CASSQPPGTSGRRNEQFF.

This clonotype was seen more than once but under ten times. The V and J genes are TRBV10-1 and TRBJ2-1; the D call may be TRBD1 or TRBD2 (6 bases each). The CDR3 extends over 14 amino acids. Germline V CDR1 and CDR2: WNHNN, SYGVQD (reference sequence). Deletions cut 4 bases from V and 4 bases from J, with 11 bases between. CDR3 nucleotides: TGCGCCAGCAGTGGGGGGGCACCTTACAATGAGCAGTTCTTC. Amino acid sequence: CASSGGAPYNEQFF.

The rearrangement links TRBV5-1 to TRBJ1-1, with a tentative D call TRBD1 (5 bases). This CDR3 has 15 residues. Per germline, CDR1 SGHRS and CDR2 YFSETQ. Trimming took off 2 bases at V and 1 base at J, with 12 bases between the two ends. In DNA form, the CDR3 reads TGCGCCAGCAGCTTAGGCGGGGGGGAGAACACTGAAGCTTTCTTT. Translating gives CASSLGGGENTEAFF.

This chain uses TRBV4-1 with TRBJ1-1; D call uncertain. V shed 0 bases and J shed 1 base, with 3 bases lying between them. This CDR3 is built from 13 residues. CDR1 and CDR2 (germline): MGHRA, YSYEKL. CDR3 in DNA: TGCGCCAGCAGCCAAGAAGAGAACACTGAAGCTTTCTTT. Amino acid sequence: CASSQEENTEAFF.

This clonotype was found a few times. V usage is TRBV10-3 and J usage is TRBJ2-5, with TRBD2 identical over 10 bases. The J call may be wrong; the DNA end is better matched by TRBJ2-1. This CDR3 region has 14 residues. Germline V gene lookup returns CDR1 ENHRY and CDR2 SYGVKD. CDR3 protein: CAISTSGTHNEQFF. In DNA, the CDR3 is TGTGCCATCAGTACTAGCGGGACCCACAATGAGCAGTTCTTC.

V gene TRBV18 combines with J gene TRBJ1-4, with D hard to call. The CDR3 is 15 residues long. Looked up from germline, CDR1 is KGHSH and CDR2 is LQKENI. Trimming took 3 bases from V and 4 from J, leaving 12 bases between them. DNA of the CDR3: TGTGCCAGCTCACCCACCGGGAGGGATAATGAAAAACTGTTTTTT. As protein: CASSPTGRDNEKLFF.